This T cell receptor beta chain was obtained from a study of early T cells in non-severe SARS-CoV-2 infection. TCRdb reprocessed the 5' RACE reads via MiXCR and lists one record per CDR3 protein. The table lists about 81,000 distinct CDR3 sequences, 11% to 15% of them singletons. The CDR3 covers 15 residues. Germline CDR1 is SGHVS and CDR2 is FNYEAQ. V was clipped by 5 bases and J by 0 bases; unmatched bases: 2. The V and J genes are TRBV7-6 and TRBJ1-3; 9 nucleotides match TRBD1. The receptor's source is an adult who was a healthcare worker with PCR-confirmed SARS-CoV-2 infection or an uninfected control (not recorded which). The specimen sequenced was whole blood. CDR3 sequence (DNA): TGTGCCAGCAGCCTGGGACAGGGCTCTGGAAACACCATATATTTT. This sequence encodes CASSLGQGSGNTIYF.